This T cell receptor beta chain comes out of a study of blood T cell repertoires in COVID-19. Whole-study context: Whether acute or convalescent, the COVID-19 samples came from the United States, Italy and Spain.

The V end was cut by 4 bases, the J end by 3 bases, with 18 bases between. CDR1 and CDR2 (germline): MDHEN, SYDVKM. CDR3 length equals 16 residues. How the authors handled the data: It was from reference gene primer amplification that nucleated cell counts were estimated. This table comes from immunoSEQ multiplex PCR, and its TCRdb copy is limited to in-frame clones, with some not included. Clonal size and the V and J genes are those of that table, whereas D and trimming came from the DNA. The data show just under 30,000 clones, 80% to 90% seen once. The receptor was derived from a human donor in a cohort sampled during active COVID-19. The sequencing input was peripheral blood. The gene calls are TRBV28 and TRBJ1-1, with a tentative D call TRBD1 (6 bases). The CDR3 DNA reads as TGTGCCAGCAGTTCCCAGGGGCGCCCGTCGTACACTGAAGCTTTCTTT. Residues: CASSSQGRPSYTEAFF.